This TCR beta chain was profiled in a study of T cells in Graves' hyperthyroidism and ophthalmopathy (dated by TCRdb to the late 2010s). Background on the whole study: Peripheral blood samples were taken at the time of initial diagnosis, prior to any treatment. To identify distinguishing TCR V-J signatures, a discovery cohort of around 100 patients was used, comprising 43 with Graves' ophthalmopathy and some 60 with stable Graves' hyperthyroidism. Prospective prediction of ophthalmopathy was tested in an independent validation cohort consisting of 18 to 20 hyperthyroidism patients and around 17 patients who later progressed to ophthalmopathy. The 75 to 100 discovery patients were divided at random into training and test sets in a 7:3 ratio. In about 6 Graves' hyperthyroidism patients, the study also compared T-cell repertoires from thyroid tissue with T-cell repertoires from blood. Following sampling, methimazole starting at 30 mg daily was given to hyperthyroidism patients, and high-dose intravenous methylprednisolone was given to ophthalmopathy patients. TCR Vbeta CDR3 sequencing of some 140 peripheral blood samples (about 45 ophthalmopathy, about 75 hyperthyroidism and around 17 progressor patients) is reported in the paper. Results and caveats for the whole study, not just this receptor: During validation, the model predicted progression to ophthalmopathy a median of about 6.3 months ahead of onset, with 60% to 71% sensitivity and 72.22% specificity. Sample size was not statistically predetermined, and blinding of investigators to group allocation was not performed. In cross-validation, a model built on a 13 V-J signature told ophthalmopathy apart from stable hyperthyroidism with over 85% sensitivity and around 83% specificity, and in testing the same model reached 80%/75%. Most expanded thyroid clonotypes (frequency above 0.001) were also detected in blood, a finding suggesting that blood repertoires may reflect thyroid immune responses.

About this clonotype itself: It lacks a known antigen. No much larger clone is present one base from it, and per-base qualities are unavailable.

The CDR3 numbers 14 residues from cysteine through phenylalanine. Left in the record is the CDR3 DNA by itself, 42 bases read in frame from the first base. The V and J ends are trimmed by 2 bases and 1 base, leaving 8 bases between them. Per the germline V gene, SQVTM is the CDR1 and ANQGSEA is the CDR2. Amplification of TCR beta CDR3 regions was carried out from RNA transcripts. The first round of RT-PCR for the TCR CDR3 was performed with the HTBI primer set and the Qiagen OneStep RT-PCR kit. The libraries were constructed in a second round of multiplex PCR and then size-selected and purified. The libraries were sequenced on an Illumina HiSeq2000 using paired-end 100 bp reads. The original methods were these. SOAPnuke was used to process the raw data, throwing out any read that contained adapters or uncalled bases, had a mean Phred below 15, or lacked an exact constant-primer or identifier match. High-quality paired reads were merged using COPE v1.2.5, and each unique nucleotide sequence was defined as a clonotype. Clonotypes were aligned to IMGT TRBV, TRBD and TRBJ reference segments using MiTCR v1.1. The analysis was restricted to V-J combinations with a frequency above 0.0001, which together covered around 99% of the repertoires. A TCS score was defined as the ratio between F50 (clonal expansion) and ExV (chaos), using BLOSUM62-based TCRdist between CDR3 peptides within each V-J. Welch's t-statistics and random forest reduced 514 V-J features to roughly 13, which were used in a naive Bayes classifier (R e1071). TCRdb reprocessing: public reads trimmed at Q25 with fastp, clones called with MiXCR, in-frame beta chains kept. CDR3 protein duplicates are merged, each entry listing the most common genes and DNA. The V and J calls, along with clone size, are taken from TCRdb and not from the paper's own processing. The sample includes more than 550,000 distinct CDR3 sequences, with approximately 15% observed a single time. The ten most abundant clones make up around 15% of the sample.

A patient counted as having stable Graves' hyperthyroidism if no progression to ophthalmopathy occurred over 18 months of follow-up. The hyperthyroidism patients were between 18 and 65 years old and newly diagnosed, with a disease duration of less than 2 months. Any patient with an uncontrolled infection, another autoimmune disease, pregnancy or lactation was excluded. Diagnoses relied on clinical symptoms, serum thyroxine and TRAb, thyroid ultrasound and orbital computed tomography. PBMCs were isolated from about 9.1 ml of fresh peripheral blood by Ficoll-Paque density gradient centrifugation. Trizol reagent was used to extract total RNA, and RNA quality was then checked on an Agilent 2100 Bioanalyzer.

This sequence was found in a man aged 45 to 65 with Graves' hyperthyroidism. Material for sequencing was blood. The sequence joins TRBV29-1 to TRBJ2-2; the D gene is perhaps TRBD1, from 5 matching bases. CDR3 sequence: CSVERTQNTGELFF. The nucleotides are TGCAGCGTTGAAAGGACACAGAACACCGGGGAGCTGTTTTTT.